The 8 T cell receptor beta chains below all came from one sample that was sequenced in a study of spatial heterogeneity in lung cancer (dated by TCRdb to between 2018 and 2021). The protocol used for the library was 5' RACE. The run used a NextSeq 500. TCRdb reran the public reads through fastp at Q25 and MiXCR, keeping productive beta chains. CDR3 protein sequences are deduplicated, and each keeps its most common genes and DNA. This sample has just under 95,000 distinct CDR3 sequences in its table, and less than 15% of those were observed once. The leading ten clones occupy about two fifths of the sample. The time point label, read with the paper, signifies: sample taken at primary tumor resection. TCR sequencing used whole RNA extracted from tumor and nontumor lung tissue, or from cryopreserved PBMC samples, without cell sorting. The sequencing used PBMCs, collected at surgery. The receptors were gathered from a male donor with early-stage non-small cell lung cancer.

CDR3 loop: CASSVVPGRQTGELFF. CDR3 coding DNA: TGTGCCAGCAGCGTAGTACCCGGGAGACAGACCGGGGAGCTGTTTTTT. This rearrangement joins TRBV9 to TRBJ2-2; possibly TRBD2 for D (6 bases). V lost 0 bases and J lost 5, with 14 bases in between. The CDR3 sequence is 16 residues long. Germline CDR1 reads SGDLS; CDR2 reads YYNGEE.

The chain couples TRBV6-6 to TRBJ2-7; 7 nucleotides align to TRBD1. Losses at the gene ends were 0 bases for V and 2 bases for J; bases not matched to a gene: 4. The germline V gene has CDR1 MNHNY and CDR2 SVGAGI (reference sequence). The CDR3 runs to 15 residues. The chain's CDR3 is CASSYSRDRPYEQYF. The CDR3 nucleotides read TGTGCCAGCAGTTACTCGAGGGACAGACCCTACGAGCAGTACTTC.

The V gene is TRBV28, the J gene TRBJ2-7; 10 nucleotides agree with TRBD1. The trim removed 5 bases at V and 2 bases at J, leaving 6 bases unmatched. The CDR3 totals 15 residues. CDR1 is MDHEN and CDR2 is SYDVKM in the germline V gene. The CDR3 loop is CASSGTGTGAYEQYF. DNA of the CDR3: TGTGCCAGCAGTGGTACCGGGACAGGGGCCTACGAGCAGTACTTC.

The chain links TRBV7-3 to TRBJ2-3, with D perhaps TRBD1 (5 bases). The CDR3 loop spans 12 amino acids. CDR1 and CDR2 from the germline V gene are SGHTA and FQGTGA. The ends were cut back, 3 bases at V and 4 bases at J, with 5 bases in the middle. CDR3 sequence: CASSFRADTQYF. The CDR3 bases are TGTGCCAGCAGCTTCAGGGCAGATACGCAGTATTTT. The full variable domain, its missing parts supplied by reference TRBV7-3 and TRBJ2-3, is GAGVSQTPSNKVTEKGKYVELRCDPISGHTALYWYRQSLGQGPEFLIYFQGTGAADDSGLPNDRFFAVRPEGSVSTLKIQRTERGDSAVYLCASSFRADTQYFGPGTRLTVL.

This clonotype was seen more than once but under ten times. This rearrangement joins TRBV9 to TRBJ1-3; D ambiguous. This CDR3 comprises 12 residues. V dropped 1 base and J dropped 5 bases, with 4 bases sitting between them. CDR1 is SGDLS, CDR2 YYNGEE, per germline. The CDR3 region is CASSVNRNTIYF. CDR3 coding DNA: TGTGCCAGCAGCGTAAATCGAAACACCATATATTTT.

This clonotype came up a few times. The J gene is TRBJ2-2, the V gene TRBV20-1, with 9 bases identical to TRBD2. Looked up from germline, CDR1 is DFQATT and CDR2 is SNEGSKA (reference sequence). With V trimmed by 2 bases and J by 5 bases, 6 bases remained unmatched. The CDR3 runs to 15 residues. CDR3 nucleotides: TGCAGTGCTAGAATTGCGGGAGGGCGGACCGGGGAGCTGTTTTTT. This translates into CSARIAGGRTGELFF.

This chain joins TRBV25-1 and TRBJ2-5; tentative D call: TRBD2 (5 bases). The CDR3 extends over 15 amino acids. Germline CDR1 MGHDK, CDR2 SYGVNS. V lost 8 bases to trimming and J lost 3 bases, with 19 bases between them. The CDR3 spells CASSTRTVLEETQYF. CDR3 DNA: TGTGCCAGCTCCACTAGGACGGTACTCGAAGAGACCCAGTACTTC.

The rearrangement uses TRBV5-1 and TRBJ1-2, with TRBD1 matching 9 bases. Trimming took 0 bases from V and 6 from J; bases not matched to a gene: 9. The CDR3 is 16 residues long. CDR1 and CDR2 (germline): SGHRS, YFSETQ. CDR3 sequence (DNA): TGCGCCAGCAGCTTGGCCAGGACAGGGGACGCAAATGGCTACACCTTC. This gives the protein CASSLARTGDANGYTF.